Following are 28 T cell receptor beta chains from one sample sequenced in a study of T cell clonality in common variable immunodeficiency. Clones were read by immunoSEQ multiplex PCR, and TCRdb kept only the in-frame ones, dropping some. The repertoire consists of tens of thousands of clones, none detected only once. Sequenced input: peripheral blood mononuclear cells. The receptors shown here come from a person between 18 and 75 years old in good health.

This clone has ten or more counts. Read data end 3 residues before the CDR3 end; the end is taken from the germline J gene. This rearrangement joins TRBV9 to TRBJ2-5; 10 positions agree with TRBD2. With 0 bases clipped from V and 2 bases from J, the junction kept 4 bases outside the gene matches. Looked up from germline, CDR1 is SGDLS and CDR2 is YYNGEE. This CDR3 spans 16 amino acids. The CDR3 DNA, read in part, is TGTGCCAGCAGCGTAGGTTTAGCGGGAGGACAAGAGACC. It yields the protein CASSVGLAGGQET. The complete CDR3 sequence is CASSVGLAGGQETQYF.

This clone occurred a few times. The CDR3 end lies 3 residues beyond the end of the read and is filled in from the germline J gene. This chain connects TRBV18 to TRBJ2-3; TRBD1 might be the D (5 bases). V dropped 3 bases and J dropped 3 bases, with 13 bases sitting between them. In germline, CDR1 is KGHSH, CDR2 LQKENI. CDR3 length equals 15 residues. This CDR3 is CASSPQGVGTDTQYF. The sequenced part of the CDR3 DNA is TGTGCCAGCTCACCGCAGGGTGTTGGTACAGATACG.

This clone has just a few counts. The read halts 3 residues ahead of the CDR3 end, with the missing end drawn from the germline J gene. The gene calls are TRBV29-1 and TRBJ2-5; maybe TRBD2 (7 bases). Germline CDR1 and CDR2: SQVTM and ANQGSEA. The CDR3 has 12 amino acids. V shed 7 bases and J shed 4 bases, with 13 bases lying between them. CDR3 DNA (partial): TGCAGCGCCCAAGGGGGGGGAGAGACC. It encodes CSAQGGGET. The CDR3 in full is CSAQGGGETQYF.

Many counts were recorded for this clone. Read sequence stops 3 residues before the CDR3 end, and the germline J gene provides the missing end. V is TRBV9 and J is TRBJ2-1, with D unclear. Germline V gene lookup returns CDR1 SGDLS and CDR2 YYNGEE. The CDR3 totals 15 residues. V was trimmed by 3 bases and J by 0 bases, leaving 10 bases between them. The sequenced CDR3 bases are TGTGCCAGCAGCGCCGACTCGAGCTCCTACAATGAG. Its protein is CASSADSSSYNE. The whole CDR3 is CASSADSSSYNEQFF. Full variable domain (rest looked up from reference TRBV9 and TRBJ2-1): DSGVTQTPKHLITATGQRVTLRCSPRSGDLSVYWYQQSLDQGLQFLIQYYNGEERAKGNILERFSAQQFPDLHSELNLSSLELGDSALYFCASSADSSSYNEQFFGPGTRLTVL.

This clone has a count of ten or more. The read ends 3 residues early relative to the CDR3; the germline J gene fills the gap. The rearrangement uses TRBV6-1 and TRBJ2-3, with 10 positions matching TRBD1. Unmatched junction bases numbered 1, after V lost 3 bases and J lost 4 bases. Germline V gene lookup returns CDR1 MNHNS and CDR2 SASEGT. This CDR3 comprises 14 residues. The CDR3 region is CASSEGTGADTQYF. The sequenced part of the CDR3 DNA is TGTGCCAGCAGTGAGGGGACAGGGGCAGATACG.

The sample holds many counts of this clone. The CDR3 end is not reached by the read, which stops 3 residues before it; the germline J gene fills it in. The chain carries TRBV5-6 and TRBJ2-7; TRBD1 aligns across 7 bases. CDR1 and CDR2 from the germline V gene are SGHDT and YYEEEE. V shed 4 bases and J 2 bases; nucleotides not matched to a gene: 6. This CDR3 is built from 14 residues. CDR3 DNA, as far as it was read: TGTGCCAGCAGCCGACAGGGCAGGACCTACGAG. Amino acids: CASSRQGRTYE. The entire CDR3 sequence reads CASSRQGRTYEQYF. Using reference TRBV5-6 and TRBJ2-7 for the parts outside the CDR3, the full variable domain is DAGVTQSPTHLIKTRGQQVTLRCSPKSGHDTVSWYQQALGQGPQFIFQYYEEEERQRGNFPDRFSGHQFPNYSSELNVNALLLGDSALYLCASSRQGRTYEQYFGPGTRLTVT.

This clone was detected ten times or more. The read terminates 3 residues before the CDR3 end, so the remaining end is supplied by the germline J gene. This chain links TRBV29-1 with TRBJ1-2; D remains unclear. Germline CDR1 reads SQVTM; CDR2 reads ANQGSEA. CDR3 length: 12 amino acids. V was trimmed by 5 bases and J by 4 bases, leaving 11 bases between them. The CDR3 sequence is CSVPLGGYGYTF. The part of the CDR3 DNA that was read is TGCAGCGTTCCTCTCGGTGGCTATGGC.

The table lists this clone with many counts. The CDR3 extends 3 residues past the end of the read, so its final part is completed from the germline J gene. The V gene is TRBV7-2, the J gene TRBJ1-2, with D unresolved. Per the germline V gene, CDR1 is SGHTA and CDR2 is FQGNSA. CDR3 length: 12 amino acids. Partial CDR3 DNA: TGTGCCAGCAGCTCAGCGACACGGGGC. Translating gives CASSSATRG. The entire CDR3 reads CASSSATRGYTF.

Ten or more counts support this clone. The CDR3 is cut off 3 residues early in the read; its end comes from the germline J gene. This rearrangement joins TRBV2 to TRBJ1-5; D call uncertain. Trimming shortened V by 6 bases and J by 1 base, and 10 bases separated the two germline ends. The CDR3 consists of 14 residues. Germline CDR1 and CDR2: SNHLY and FYNNEI. This CDR3 is CASSAEQSNQPQHF. Partial CDR3 DNA: TGTGCCAGCAGCGCAGAACAGAGCAATCAGCCC.

This clone was observed many times. The CDR3 extends 3 residues past the end of the read, so its final part is completed from the germline J gene. This sequence joins TRBV7-8 and TRBJ1-2; possibly TRBD1 for D (5 bases). Trimming took off 1 base at V and 3 bases at J, with 6 bases between the two ends. The CDR3 is 13 residues long. Germline lookup yields CDR1 SGHVS and CDR2 FQNEAQ. CDR3 protein: CASSLGGDYGYTF. The sequenced part of the CDR3 DNA is TGTGCCAGCAGCTTAGGGGGGGACTATGGC.

This clone was observed many times. The read halts 3 residues ahead of the CDR3 end, with the missing end drawn from the germline J gene. The chain is built from TRBV4-1 and TRBJ1-1; D is uncertain. Trimming stripped 1 base from V and 6 bases from J, with 9 bases between. The CDR3 is made up of 13 amino acids. The V gene's germline CDR1 is MGHRA and CDR2 YSYEKL. CDR3 bases read: TGCGCCAGCAGCCAAGCCTGGGCTGCTGAA. Protein: CASSQAWAAE. The whole CDR3 reads CASSQAWAAEAFF.

This clone was seen ten or more times. The read stops 3 residues short of the end of the CDR3; the missing end is completed from the germline J gene. V and J are TRBV2 and TRBJ2-3; TRBD2 matches 9 bases. CDR3 size: 16 residues. Germline V gives CDR1 SNHLY, CDR2 FYNNEI. With V trimmed by 8 bases and J by 0 bases, 9 bases remained unmatched. The CDR3 protein is CASGGSLAGSTDTQYF. The sequenced part of the CDR3 DNA is TGTGCCAGCGGGGGATCCCTAGCGGGGAGCACAGATACG.

This clone was seen ten or more times. The read terminates 3 residues before the CDR3 end, so the remaining end is supplied by the germline J gene. The chain has TRBV12-3 or TRBV12-4 and TRBJ1-6; 9 bases fit TRBD1. The CDR3 extends over 17 amino acids. J gave up 1 base and V 6 bases, and 7 bases lay outside the gene matches. CDR3 DNA (partial): TGTGCCAGCAGGATGCCGGGACAGGGTTCCTATAATTCACCC. Translating it yields CASRMPGQGSYNSP. The whole CDR3 sequence reads CASRMPGQGSYNSPLHF.

This clone was detected ten times or more. The CDR3 extends 3 residues past the end of the read, so its final part is completed from the germline J gene. The chain carries TRBV5-1 and TRBJ2-5, with unresolved D. Germline V CDR1 and CDR2: SGHRS, YFSETQ. This CDR3 region has 15 residues. The V and J ends lost 0 bases and 1 base respectively, with 10 bases between them. The CDR3: CASSLAPTTQETQYF. CDR3 bases read: TGCGCCAGCAGCTTGGCCCCCACAACCCAAGAGACC.

Of note for this clone: A much larger clone differs by one base, so this may be a read error. The CDR3 end lies 3 residues beyond the end of the read and is filled in from the germline J gene. The chain joins TRBV2 to TRBJ2-3, with D possibly being TRBD1 (6 bases). The CDR3 runs 16 residues. Per the germline V gene, CDR1 is SNHLY and CDR2 is FYNNEI. The CDR3 DNA, read in part, is TGTGCCAGCAGCGCCACGCGACAGGCCCAGAATCAGCCG. Translation: CASSATRQAQNQP. The full CDR3 reads CASSATRQAQNQPQYF. Full variable domain (missing parts from reference TRBV2 and TRBJ2-3): EPEVTQTPSHQVTQMGQEVILRCVPISNHLYFYWYRQILGQKVEFLVSFYNNEISEKSEIFDDQFSVERPDGSNFTLKIRSTKLEDSAMYFCASSATRQAQNQPQYFGPGTRLTVL.

This clone was detected ten times or more. The CDR3 bases that were read are TGTGCCAGCCAAGTCAGAGGGACAGGGACGAGGTCACCA. Its translation is CASQVRGTGTRSP. From start to end, the CDR3 is CASQVRGTGTRSPLFF. The V gene is TRBV6-2 or TRBV6-3, the J gene TRBJ1-4, with 9 bases matching TRBD1. Coverage ceases 3 residues before the CDR3 finishes, and the germline J gene fills in the end. This CDR3 is built from 16 residues. CDR1 MNHEY and CDR2 SVGEGT come from the germline V gene.

This clone was detected many times. The read ends 3 residues before the CDR3 terminus; that terminus is restored from the germline J gene. The chain links TRBV5-1 to TRBJ2-7; D might be TRBD2 (6 bases). The V gene's germline CDR1 is SGHRS and CDR2 YFSETQ. The CDR3 covers 14 residues. Trimming removed 0 bases at V and 3 bases at J, with 10 bases between. CDR3 DNA (partial): TGCGCCAGCAGCTTGGGGGCGGGGAACTACGAG. Encoded protein: CASSLGAGNYE. The entire CDR3 protein is CASSLGAGNYEQYF.

This clone has a count of ten or more. The read finishes 3 residues shy of the CDR3 end, and the germline J gene is used to complete it. The V and J genes are TRBV7-6 and TRBJ1-4; D unclear. This CDR3 is built from 16 residues. Between the trimmed V and J ends, which lost 2 bases and 2 bases, there was a span of 12 bases. Per germline, CDR1 SGHVS and CDR2 FNYEAQ. CDR3 bases read: TGTGCCAGCAGCTTAATTCATCTAGCCACTAATGAAAAA. It codes for CASSLIHLATNEK. The entire CDR3 protein reads CASSLIHLATNEKLFF.

This clone was detected ten times or more. The CDR3 goes on 3 residues after the read ends, and that part is filled in from the germline J gene. This sequence joins TRBV20-1 and TRBJ1-5; 8 bases are a match to TRBD1. Germline V gene lookup returns CDR1 DFQATT and CDR2 SNEGSKA (reference sequence). V dropped 4 bases and J dropped 6; count of bases not matched to a gene: 11. The CDR3 loop spans 15 amino acids. CDR3 in amino acids: CSATEAGGFGQPQHF. CDR3 DNA (partial): TGCAGTGCTACTGAAGCAGGGGGCTTTGGTCAGCCC.

CDR3 bases read: TGTGCCAGCACCCGGGAAGGGGGACACTATGGT. It codes for CASTREGGHYG. The CDR3 in its entirety is CASTREGGHYGQYF. This sequence joins TRBV2 and TRBJ2-4; D perhaps matches TRBD1 (6 bases). The CDR3 goes on 3 residues after the read ends, and that part is filled in from the germline J gene. Germline-derived CDR1 and CDR2 are SNHLY and FYNNEI. There are 14 residues in the CDR3.

In this sample, this clone turned up many times. Read sequence stops 3 residues before the CDR3 end, and the germline J gene provides the missing end. This chain connects TRBV6-2 or TRBV6-3 to TRBJ2-5; 8 bases map to TRBD1. CDR3 length: 12 amino acids. The germline V gene has CDR1 MNHEY and CDR2 SVGEGT. V trimming: 6 bases; J trimming: 4 bases; junction bases outside the gene matches: 1. The part of the CDR3 DNA that was read is TGTGCCAGCAGAGACAGGGGAGAGACC. It yields the protein CASRDRGET. The full CDR3 is CASRDRGETQYF.

This clone was observed at least ten times. The read halts 3 residues ahead of the CDR3 end, with the missing end drawn from the germline J gene. The genes are TRBV18 and TRBJ2-1, with 8 bases lining up with TRBD2. The CDR3 has 15 amino acids. Germline V gene lookup returns CDR1 KGHSH and CDR2 LQKENI. V dropped 3 bases and J dropped 8; count of bases not matched to a gene: 9. CDR3 protein: CASSPTPRGAHEQFF. The sequenced CDR3 bases are TGTGCCAGCTCACCGACCCCGCGGGGGGCCCATGAG. Full variable domain (missing parts from reference TRBV18 and TRBJ2-1): NAGVMQNPRHLVRRRGQEARLRCSPMKGHSHVYWYRQLPEEGLKFMVYLQKENIIDESGMPKERFSAEFPKEGPSILRIQQVVRGDSAAYFCASSPTPRGAHEQFFGPGTRLTVL.

This clone was counted many times. The observed sequence ends 3 residues before the CDR3 terminus, with the missing tail filled in from the germline J gene. The V call is TRBV20-1, the J call TRBJ1-6; D is undetermined. The V end lost 0 bases, the J end lost 4 bases, and 10 bases lay between the germline ends. From germline, CDR1 is DFQATT and CDR2 SNEGSKA (reference sequence). The CDR3 is 15 residues long. The part of the CDR3 DNA that was read is TGCAGTGCTAGAGATGAGCCCCGTTATAATTCACCC. This gives the protein CSARDEPRYNSP. The CDR3 reads in full as CSARDEPRYNSPLHF.

This clone was observed many times. Read data end 3 residues before the CDR3 end; the end is taken from the germline J gene. The chain has TRBV5-1 and TRBJ2-7; D uncertain. Trimming took off 4 bases at V and 2 bases at J, with 10 bases between the two ends. The CDR3 totals 13 residues. The germline CDR1 and CDR2 sequences are SGHRS and YFSETQ. Here the CDR3 reads CASSPGNTYEQYF. The DNA read from the CDR3 is TGCGCCAGCAGCCCGGGTAATACCTACGAG. Supplemented by reference TRBV5-1 and TRBJ2-7, the full variable domain reads KAGVTQTPRYLIKTRGQQVTLSCSPISGHRSVSWYQQTPGQGLQFLFEYFSETQRNKGNFPGRFSGRQFSNSRSEMNVSTLELGDSALYLCASSPGNTYEQYFGPGTRLTVT.

This clone was observed at least ten times. From the germline J gene comes the end of the CDR3, since the read stops 3 residues before it. This sequence joins TRBV5-1 and TRBJ2-7; the match to TRBD2 covers 12 bases. V shed 0 bases, J shed 1 base, and the junction held 8 bases outside the gene matches. The CDR3 contains 18 residues. Germline assignment: CDR1 SGHRS and CDR2 YFSETQ. CDR3 DNA (partial): TGCGCCAGCAGCTTGGGTCCTAGCGGGAGGGCCTTATCCTACGAG. It translates to CASSLGPSGRALSYE. The whole CDR3 protein is CASSLGPSGRALSYEQYF.

This clone was seen many times. Read sequence stops 3 residues before the CDR3 end, and the germline J gene provides the missing end. This sequence joins TRBV5-5 and TRBJ1-1; D might be TRBD1 (5 bases). V was clipped by 1 base and J by 0 bases, with 10 bases between them. The CDR3 has 15 amino acids. CDR1 SGHKS and CDR2 YYEKEE come from the germline V gene (reference sequence). The CDR3 loop reads CASSLRRQMNTEAFF. CDR3 DNA, as far as it was read: TGTGCCAGCAGCTTGAGGCGACAGATGAACACTGAA.

A word on this clone: From the germline J gene comes the end of the CDR3, since the read stops 3 residues before it. This sequence joins TRBV6-4 and TRBJ2-1; 13 bases are shared with TRBD2. The length of the CDR3 is 16 residues. Germline V lookup: CDR1 MRHNA, CDR2 SNTAGT. The trim removed 2 bases at V and 6 bases at J, leaving 4 bases unmatched. CDR3 region: CASSDQLAGGPNEQFF. The part of the CDR3 DNA that was read is TGTGCCAGCAGTGACCAACTAGCGGGGGGGCCCAATGAG.

This clone has a count of ten or more. CDR3 amino acids: CASSLRGGNEQFF. CDR3 DNA (partial): TGTGCCAGCAGTCTCCGGGGGGGCAATGAG. J is TRBJ2-1 and V is TRBV12-3 or TRBV12-4; 8 bases match TRBD2. The read terminates 3 residues before the CDR3 end, so the remaining end is supplied by the germline J gene. With V trimmed by 5 bases and J by 6 bases, 3 bases remained unmatched. The CDR3 runs to 13 residues.